Given below is one T cell receptor beta chain in context. This specimen comes from a study of PD-1 blockade in mismatch repair-deficient tumors. Sequencing was performed with immunoSEQ multiplex PCR; in TCRdb, only in-frame clones are kept and a portion is missing. Of approximately 79,000 clones listed, approximately 78% are singletons. CDR1 is KGHSH, CDR2 LQKENI, per germline. The CDR3 contains 15 residues. The germline V and J ends were trimmed by 0 bases and 4 bases, with 12 bases remaining between them. The chain uses TRBV18 and TRBJ1-1, with D perhaps matching TRBD1 (5 bases). The TCR comes from an adult with mismatch repair-deficient cancer. The specimen comprised peripheral blood, sampled 44 weeks after starting pembrolizumab. For the CDR3, the DNA is TGTGCCAGCTCACCACCGGTGAGGAGGGGCACTGAAGCTTTCTTT. This codes for CASSPPVRRGTEAFF.